Listed here is a single T cell receptor (beta chain). The data originate from a study of blood T cell repertoires in COVID-19. Overall study: Spain, Italy and the United States supplied samples that represented acute and convalescent COVID-19. Sources were T cells, B-cell-depleted T cells, or PBMCs; the material itself was cDNA or gDNA.

In the authors' methods: Nucleated cell number was recorded as an estimate derived from reference gene primer amplification. Clones were read by immunoSEQ multiplex PCR, and TCRdb kept only the in-frame ones, dropping some. That table gives V, J and clone size, and the DNA gave D and trimming. The sample includes some 290,000 clones, roughly 86% of them seen just once. The germline gives CDR1 MGHRA, CDR2 YSYEKL. With 3 bases removed from V and 7 bases from J, the gap between germline ends came to 18 bases. The CDR3 covers 16 residues. Seattle's enrolled individuals joined amid active infection and were then monitored longitudinally.

The sequence derives from a young woman with COVID-19, enrolled during active disease. Material for sequencing was peripheral blood. The chain employs TRBV4-1 and TRBJ1-4; the D gene is possibly TRBD1 (5 bases). CDR3 bases: TGCGCCAGCAGCCAGAAATCTAGAGGCCAGGGTGAAAAACTGTTTTTT. This sequence encodes CASSQKSRGQGEKLFF.